This T cell receptor (beta chain) was identified in a study of blood T cells in healthy people across ages. There are 14 residues in the CDR3. Trimming pared 4 bases from V and 3 bases from J, leaving 12 bases between. Germline V gene data show CDR1 as LGHNA and CDR2 as YSLEER. A J-beta primer mix and a sample-barcoded 5' primer were used in a second PCR of about 7 to 12 cycles. Each of the cDNA molecules was tagged by a template-switch adaptor with 12 random nucleotides. TCRdb re-called the 5' RACE reads with MiXCR, one entry per CDR3 protein. The sample lists fewer than 2 million distinct CDR3 sequences, more than 35% occurring once.

The TCR originated in a human donor in good health. The gene calls are TRBV4-3 and TRBJ1-2; possible D gene TRBD1, 5 bases. The specimen sequenced was blood. This CDR3 is CASSRGPFYYGYTF. The CDR3 nucleotides read TGCGCCAGCAGCCGGGGACCCTTTTACTATGGCTACACCTTC.